This entry lists 9 T cell receptor beta chains sequenced from one sample in a study of a mutant IDH1 vaccine in newly diagnosed glioma (dated by TCRdb to the early 2020s). Reading the label with the study, this specimen's time point is: week 5, during vaccination. Each vaccine dose, consisting of 300 ug of a 20-mer mutant IDH1 peptide in Montanide, was administered subcutaneously with topical imiquimod. Library generation was performed with the immunoSEQ multiplex PCR assay. This is the immuneACCESS table as TCRdb keeps it, with only in-frame sequences that have V and J called. A part of the clones is gone; compared with another copy, unresolved V genes explain less than half, and the rest is unexplained. The sample table lists 70,000 to 90,000 clones, about 91% of them with a count of one. The ten top clones hold roughly 0.5% of the sample. Their antigens are not known. Material: PBMCs, obtained from a glioma patient whose treatment included an IDH1 peptide vaccine. These receptors came from a woman in her 50s with glioma.

This rearrangement joins TRBV7-3 to TRBJ2-2; D is perhaps TRBD2 (6 bases). CDR1 is SGHTA and CDR2 is FQGTGA in the germline V gene. This CDR3 has 13 amino acids. Trimming left V 6 bases short and J 6 bases short, with 11 bases between. CDR3 sequence: CASSQRRAGELFF. The CDR3 nucleotides read TGTGCCAGCAGTCAACGGAGGGCCGGGGAGCTGTTTTTT.

J is TRBJ2-5 and V is TRBV2, with TRBD1 as a possible D gene (5 bases). Germline CDR1 SNHLY, CDR2 FYNNEI. The CDR3 is made up of 13 amino acids. Deletions cut 2 bases from V and 3 bases from J, with 7 bases between. CDR3 DNA sequence: TGTGCCAGCAGTGAATTCAGGGAAGAGACCCAGTACTTC. This sequence encodes CASSEFREETQYF.

The V gene is TRBV2, the J gene TRBJ2-3; 8 bases line up with TRBD1. CDR1 and CDR2 (germline): SNHLY, FYNNEI. Unmatched junction bases numbered 9, after V lost 2 bases and J lost 5 bases. CDR3 length: 16 amino acids. DNA of the CDR3: TGTGCCAGCAGTGAATTGTTCGGCAGGGGGCAAGATACGCAGTATTTT. Translation: CASSELFGRGQDTQYF.

The V and J genes are TRBV7-8 and TRBJ2-7; D might be TRBD2 (5 bases). V was clipped by 8 bases and J by 4 bases, with 21 bases between them. Looked up from germline, CDR1 is SGHVS and CDR2 is FQNEAQ. The CDR3 length is 15 residues. The CDR3 reads CASSLEVGVTYEQYF. CDR3 in DNA: TGTGCCAGCTCCCTAGAGGTGGGAGTGACGTACGAGCAGTACTTC.

The chain combines TRBV10-3 with TRBJ2-3, with TRBD2 identical over 11 bases. The ends lost 1 base at V and 4 bases at J; junction bases unmatched: 1. This CDR3 contains 15 residues. CDR1 is ENHRY, CDR2 SYGVKD, per germline. CDR3 bases: TGTGCCATCAGTGAGTTAGCGGGAGGGTCAGATACGCAGTATTTT. Protein sequence: CAISELAGGSDTQYF.

This clone was seen just once. CDR3 in DNA: TGTGCCAGCAGTCCCACGGTGGCGGGAGGGCCTTACAATGAGCAGTTCTTC. As protein: CASSPTVAGGPYNEQFF. The rearrangement links TRBV28 to TRBJ2-1; 9 bases line up with TRBD2. The junction had 12 bases not matched to a gene; V was cut back by 5 bases and J by 4 bases. CDR3 length: 17 residues. Germline V CDR1 and CDR2: MDHEN, SYDVKM.

CDR3 sequence (DNA): TGTGCCAGCAGTTACGGCACAGGAGGGAACACCGGGGAGCTGTTTTTT. Protein sequence: CASSYGTGGNTGELFF. The chain links TRBV6-5 to TRBJ2-2, with D possibly called TRBD1 or TRBD2 (5 bases each). The germline V gene encodes CDR1 MNHEY and CDR2 SVGAGI. This CDR3 spans 16 amino acids. V gave up 2 bases and J gave up 1 base, with 11 bases separating them.

The chain has TRBV10-3 and TRBJ2-3; TRBD2 matches 10 bases. Trimming cost V 2 bases and J 6 bases; bases outside gene matches: 14. The CDR3 loop spans 18 amino acids. CDR1 and CDR2 from the germline V gene are ENHRY and SYGVKD. The CDR3 here is CAISEPQGLAGVMDTQYF. For the CDR3, the DNA is TGTGCCATCAGTGAGCCACAAGGGCTAGCGGGAGTCATGGATACGCAGTATTTT.

V gene TRBV9 combines with J gene TRBJ2-1; weak D call: TRBD1 (6 bases). The CDR3 consists of 14 residues. V lost 3 bases and J 7 bases, leaving 14 bases between the germline ends. CDR1 SGDLS and CDR2 YYNGEE come from the germline V gene. The CDR3 region is CASSDLLGANEQFF. CDR3 DNA: TGTGCCAGCAGCGACCTCTTGGGGGCAAATGAGCAGTTCTTC.